Only a few counts were recorded for the clone carrying this T cell receptor (beta chain). The antigen is not known. These data belong to a study of T cells in Graves' hyperthyroidism and ophthalmopathy. The study's findings and limits: Patients with ophthalmopathy were separated from those with stable hyperthyroidism by a 13 V-J model.

Using RNA transcripts as the source, TCR beta CDR3 regions were amplified. In the first-round RT-PCR of the TCR CDR3, the HTBI primer set was used. TCRdb redid the calling of the multiplex PCR reads with MiXCR, one entry per CDR3 protein. The table records fewer than 400,000 distinct CDR3 sequences, approximately 17% of them present only once. The CDR3 totals 15 residues. V was pared by 5 bases and J by 4 bases, with 10 bases of the junction left unmatched. Germline CDR1 KGHSH, CDR2 LQKENI. Stable hyperthyroidism: no ophthalmopathy progression over 18 months of follow-up. The TCR was taken from a man younger than 40 with Graves' hyperthyroidism. Sequences were obtained from blood. The chain uses TRBV18 and TRBJ1-2; the match to TRBD1 covers 7 bases. The CDR3 DNA is TGTGCCAGCTCATCGCGACAGGGCCTTTTCTATGGCTACACCTTC. Translating it yields CASSSRQGLFYGYTF.